These 14 T cell receptor beta chains share one sample of origin, sequenced in a study of technical replicates of blood from a few donors. Measured with immunoSEQ multiplex PCR; TCRdb has only the in-frame clones, and not every one. The top ten hold about 5.2% of the sample, which has 62,000 or so clones, 87% seen once. Sequencing input: PBMCs. Receptor source: a human donor in good health. Some clones in this sample may be carry-over from other donors' samples.

This clone occurred once. CDR3: CASSFLGGVQETQYF. The CDR3 region has the DNA TGTGCCAGCAGCTTCCTAGGGGGGGTCCAAGAGACCCAGTACTTC. This chain joins TRBV7-9 and TRBJ2-5, with D possibly TRBD2 on 7 matching bases. Looked up from germline, CDR1 is SEHNR and CDR2 is FQNEAQ (reference sequence). This CDR3 is 15 amino acids long. Trimming shortened V by 3 bases and J by 1 base, and 12 bases separated the two germline ends.

J is TRBJ2-1 and V is TRBV29-1, with 12 nucleotides matching TRBD2. V was pared by 2 bases and J by 7 bases, with 6 bases of the junction left unmatched. Germline CDR1 SQVTM, CDR2 ANQGSEA. This CDR3 has 15 residues. The CDR3 coding sequence is TGCAGCGTTGAATCGTGGACTAGCGGGGATAATGAGCAGTTCTTC. Amino acids: CSVESWTSGDNEQFF.

The rearrangement links TRBV10-3 to TRBJ2-2; perhaps TRBD1 as D (7 bases). With 4 bases removed from V and 4 bases from J, the gap between germline ends came to 10 bases. Germline V lookup: CDR1 ENHRY, CDR2 SYGVKD. The CDR3 sequence is 14 residues long. The CDR3 region is CAISVQGGTGELFF. For the CDR3, the DNA is TGTGCCATCAGTGTCCAGGGGGGCACCGGGGAGCTGTTTTTT.

V is TRBV7-3 and J is TRBJ1-2; 12 nucleotides align to TRBD1. The CDR3 covers 18 residues. The germline V gene encodes CDR1 SGHTA and CDR2 FQGTGA. V dropped 5 bases and J dropped 0; count of bases not matched to a gene: 10. Here the CDR3 DNA reads TGTGCCAGCAGCCAAGGGACAGGGGGCTCGTTCTCTAACTATGGCTACACCTTC. Protein product: CASSQGTGGSFSNYGYTF.

This clone was seen only once. The chain is built from TRBV9 and TRBJ2-3, with D perhaps matching TRBD2 (7 bases). The CDR3 length is 17 residues. Trimming cost V 0 bases and J 2 bases, with 16 bases left between them. Per germline, CDR1 SGDLS and CDR2 YYNGEE. CDR3 protein: CASSVEGRGGVTDTQYF. The CDR3 bases are TGTGCCAGCAGCGTAGAAGGAAGGGGGGGGGTCACAGATACGCAGTATTTT.

The rearrangement uses TRBV4-3 and TRBJ2-1, with a weak D call TRBD2 (5 bases). Germline CDR1 LGHNA, CDR2 YSLEER. The CDR3 has 15 residues. V was pared by 0 bases and J by 6 bases, with 12 bases between. The DNA of the CDR3 is TGCGCCAGCAGCCAAGATGGCGGGCGAATCAATGAGCAGTTCTTC. Its translation: CASSQDGGRINEQFF.

The chain combines TRBV6-5 with TRBJ2-7; D call uncertain. V was shortened by 2 bases and J by 3 bases, with 11 bases between the two germline ends. The length of the CDR3 is 14 residues. Germline values: CDR1 MNHEY, CDR2 SVGAGI. The CDR3 sequence: CASSYGRQNYEQYF. The CDR3 DNA reads as TGTGCCAGCAGTTACGGCAGGCAAAACTACGAGCAGTACTTC.

The chain is built from TRBV4-3 and TRBJ2-7, with TRBD2 identical over 7 bases. The CDR3 covers 13 residues. Germline trimming cut 4 bases from V and 4 bases from J; bases unmatched to any gene: 4. CDR1 is LGHNA, CDR2 YSLEER, per germline. The CDR3 sequence: CASSPRRGYEQYF. Here the CDR3 DNA reads TGCGCCAGCAGCCCCCGGCGGGGGTACGAGCAGTACTTC.

The V and J genes are TRBV30 and TRBJ2-3; 8 bases match TRBD2. V lost 1 base and J lost 0; bases outside the gene matches: 3. The CDR3 is 15 residues long. Germline CDR1 is GTSNPN and CDR2 is SVGIG (reference sequence). CDR3 sequence reads: CAWSGLARSTDTQYF. The CDR3 DNA is TGTGCCTGGAGTGGACTAGCGCGAAGCACAGATACGCAGTATTTT. Combining the CDR3 with reference TRBV30 and TRBJ2-3 gives the whole variable domain SQTIHQWPATLVQPVGSPLSLECTVEGTSNPNLYWYRQAAGRGLQLLFYSVGIGQISSEVPQNLSASRPQDRQFILSSKKLLLSDSGFYLCAWSGLARSTDTQYFGPGTRLTVL.

The rearrangement joins TRBV7-2 to TRBJ2-3, with TRBD2 identical over 8 bases. V lost 5 bases, J lost 2 bases, and 6 bases stayed unmatched. CDR3 size: 15 residues. The germline CDR1 and CDR2 sequences are SGHTA and FQGNSA. The CDR3 DNA sequence: TGTGCCAGCAGCCCTGGCGGGGGGTTCACAGATACGCAGTATTTT. Amino acids: CASSPGGGFTDTQYF.

The CDR3 DNA follows: TGTGCCATCAGTGTGGGGCGCGACGAGCAGTACTTC. The encoded protein is CAISVGRDEQYF. The chain employs TRBV10-3 and TRBJ2-7, with D perhaps matching TRBD1 (5 bases). From germline, CDR1 is ENHRY and CDR2 SYGVKD. The CDR3 is made up of 12 amino acids. V was cut by 4 bases and J by 5 bases, with 9 bases left in between.

The genes are TRBV5-6 and TRBJ2-1; TRBD2 matches 11 bases. The trim removed 4 bases at V and 4 bases at J, leaving 7 bases unmatched. Germline V CDR1 and CDR2: SGHDT, YYEEEE. This CDR3 is 16 amino acids long. The CDR3 here is CASSLPGLAAYNEQFF. The DNA for the CDR3 is TGTGCCAGCAGCCTTCCGGGACTAGCGGCTTACAATGAGCAGTTCTTC.

This chain joins TRBV9 and TRBJ2-5, with 13 nucleotides matching TRBD2. The trim removed 3 bases at V and 5 bases at J, leaving 7 bases unmatched. This CDR3 is built from 16 residues. CDR1 SGDLS and CDR2 YYNGEE come from the germline V gene. Here the CDR3 DNA reads TGTGCCAGCAGCGAGACTAGCGGGGGGACAACGGAGACCCAGTACTTC. Translated, it gives CASSETSGGTTETQYF.

J is TRBJ1-5 and V is TRBV6-5, with 7 bases identical to TRBD1. The germline V gene has CDR1 MNHEY and CDR2 SVGAGI. CDR3 length: 14 amino acids. After removal of 5 bases from V and 4 bases from J, the junction contained 5 bases not matched to a gene. The CDR3 spells CASSTGERNQPQHF. The CDR3 nucleotides read TGTGCCAGCAGTACAGGGGAACGGAATCAGCCCCAGCATTTT.